The rows below give T cell receptor beta chains drawn from one sample of a study of T cells after yellow fever vaccination. Via MiXCR, TCRdb re-called the 5' RACE reads, giving one row per CDR3 protein. In the table there are more than 350,000 distinct CDR3 sequences, around 10% of which are singletons. Sample: PBMCs, taken on the day of the first yellow fever vaccination. These receptors were collected from a young man who received the YFV17D yellow fever vaccine. CDR3s include the opening cysteine and the closing phenylalanine or tryptophan. The D gene is left open where the match is weak. Not all rows give a size; the values are once, few, many and, for expanded clones, a class.

V: TRBV5-4
D: TRBD2
J: TRBJ2-5
size: few
DNA: TGTGCCAGCACCTCGGGACTAGGGGAGACCCAGTACTTC
CDR3: CASTSGLGETQYF

V: TRBV4-3
D: TRBD2
J: TRBJ2-3
size: .
DNA: TGCGCCAGCAGCCAAGCTGGGCGGGGGGACACAGATACGCAGTATTTT
CDR3: CASSQAGRGDTDTQYF

V: TRBV15
D: .
J: TRBJ1-5
size: few
DNA: TGTGCCACCAGCAGTAGACGGACTAGCAATCAGCCCCAGCATTTT
CDR3: CATSSRRTSNQPQHF

V: TRBV5-1
D: .
J: TRBJ2-1
size: .
DNA: TGCGCCAGCAGCTTCGGGGAAGTCATCAATGAGCAGTTCTTC
CDR3: CASSFGEVINEQFF

V: TRBV14
D: TRBD2
J: TRBJ2-1
size: .
DNA: TGTGCCAGCAGCCAAGCATGGACTAGCGGGGCTCTATGGGAGCAGTTCTTC
CDR3: CASSQAWTSGALWEQFF

V: TRBV7-2
D: .
J: TRBJ1-5
size: few
DNA: TGTGCCAGCAGCTTAGTTTTTCGAAATCAGCCCCAGCATTTT
CDR3: CASSLVFRNQPQHF

V: TRBV4-3
D: TRBD1
J: TRBJ1-2
size: many
DNA: TGCGCCAGCAGCCAAGAGATAATGTCGTGGAGACAGGGGGCTGGCTACACCTTC
CDR3: CASSQEIMSWRQGAGYTF

V: TRBV7-2
D: .
J: TRBJ2-1
size: few
DNA: TGTGCCAGCAGCTTTGTAGGGACCTACAATGAGCAGTTCTTC
CDR3: CASSFVGTYNEQFF

V: TRBV12-3/TRBV12-4
D: .
J: TRBJ1-1
size: few
DNA: TGTGCCAGCATCCGCTCGACAGACATGAACACTGAAGCTTTCTTT
CDR3: CASIRSTDMNTEAFF

V: TRBV4-3
D: TRBD1
J: TRBJ2-5
size: .
DNA: TGCGCCAGCAGCCCAGACAGGGGAGAGACCCAGTACTTC
CDR3: CASSPDRGETQYF

V: TRBV5-1
D: TRBD2
J: TRBJ2-1
size: few
DNA: TGCGCCAGCAGAGGTGGGGCGGGGGGACTCAATGAGCAGTTCTTC
CDR3: CASRGGAGGLNEQFF

V: TRBV7-8
D: TRBD2
J: TRBJ2-2
size: .
DNA: TGTGCCAGCAGCCGAACTAGCGGGGGAGTCGGGGAGCTGTTTTTT
CDR3: CASSRTSGGVGELFF

V: TRBV6-1
D: .
J: TRBJ1-3
size: few
DNA: TGTGCCAGCAGTGAAGGGCATCTCGGGACTGGAAACACCATATATTTT
CDR3: CASSEGHLGTGNTIYF